This entry lists 28 T cell receptor beta chains sequenced from one sample in a study of T cell repertoires in cytomegalovirus infection. Their antigens remain unidentified. TCRdb itself ran the reads through MiXCR, one entry per CDR3 protein. Here the sample spans 700,000 to 850,000 distinct CDR3 sequences, less than 35% being singletons. The specimen comprised cultured CD8+ T cells from PBMCs, sampled from culture after CMV antigen stimulation. Receptors originate from a human donor in good health (CMV status not recorded). Some clones in this sample may be carry-over from other donors' samples.

This clonotype showed up just a few times. The rearrangement uses TRBV19 and TRBJ2-7; D possibly matches TRBD1 or TRBD2 (5 bases each). V lost 7 bases and J lost 0, with 13 bases in between. The germline V gene encodes CDR1 LNHDA and CDR2 SQIVND (reference sequence). The CDR3 sequence is 14 residues long. CDR3 loop: CASTLGPFSYEQYF. In DNA, the CDR3 is TGTGCCAGTACCCTGGGACCGTTCTCCTACGAGCAGTACTTC.

The chain carries TRBV27 and TRBJ2-7; D is ambiguous. CDR3 size: 11 residues. The germline V gene encodes CDR1 MNHEY and CDR2 SMNVEV (reference sequence). The ends were cut back, 10 bases at V and 3 bases at J, with 10 bases in the middle. The CDR3 spells CATRRLYEQYF. In nucleotides, the CDR3 is TGTGCCACCCGTCGACTCTACGAGCAGTACTTC.

The chain links TRBV12-3 or TRBV12-4 to TRBJ1-3; D perhaps matches TRBD1 (5 bases). Deletions cut 3 bases from V and 0 bases from J, with 12 bases between. This CDR3 has 16 amino acids. CDR3 sequence (DNA): TGTGCCAGCAGTTTTCAGGGAGCCTCCTCTGGAAACACCATATATTTT. Translating gives CASSFQGASSGNTIYF.

This clonotype was counted between two and nine times. CDR3 protein: CASSAPTAPWEEKLFF. As DNA, the CDR3 is TGTGCCAGTAGTGCCCCGACGGCGCCCTGGGAGGAAAAACTGTTTTTT. This chain connects TRBV19 to TRBJ1-4; D remains unclear. V shed 5 bases and J shed 8 bases, with 21 bases lying between them. This CDR3 spans 16 amino acids. Per the germline V gene, CDR1 is LNHDA and CDR2 is SQIVND (reference sequence).

The V gene is TRBV27, the J gene TRBJ2-1; D is uncertain. The length of the CDR3 is 16 residues. Germline-derived CDR1 and CDR2 are MNHEY and SMNVEV (reference sequence). With 0 bases removed from V and 3 bases from J, the gap between germline ends came to 12 bases. CDR3 protein: CASSLSEDGYYNEQFF. In DNA, the CDR3 is TGTGCCAGCAGTTTATCCGAAGACGGCTACTACAATGAGCAGTTCTTC.

J is TRBJ1-2 and V is TRBV12-5, with D possibly TRBD1 on 6 matching bases. The CDR3 loop spans 15 amino acids. V was cut by 5 bases and J by 8 bases, with 21 bases left in between. Germline CDR1 and CDR2: LGHNT and FRNRAP. CDR3 sequence (DNA): TGTGCTAGTGGTCACAACCTTCAGGGACAACAAGGCTACACCTTC. Translating it yields CASGHNLQGQQGYTF.

The gene calls are TRBV12-3 or TRBV12-4 and TRBJ2-7, with D possibly TRBD2 on 6 matching bases. The CDR3 covers 17 residues. V lost 5 bases and J lost 4, with 24 bases in between. The CDR3 nucleotides read TGTGCCAGCAGTACCCTACAAGCGGGCTTCGGCTTTTACGAGCAGTACGTC. It encodes CASSTLQAGFGFYEQYV.

V usage is TRBV6-5 and J usage is TRBJ2-5, with 7 bases that match TRBD2. In germline, CDR1 is MNHEY, CDR2 SVGAGI. This CDR3 contains 16 residues. The trim removed 0 bases at V and 5 bases at J, leaving 9 bases unmatched. DNA for the CDR3: TGTGCCAGCAGTTACTCGACCCCAGCGGGGAGTGAGACCCAGTACTTC. Residues: CASSYSTPAGSETQYF.

This clonotype was picked up a small number of times. The chain employs TRBV19 and TRBJ2-2; D gene unclear. Germline-derived CDR1 and CDR2 are LNHDA and SQIVND (reference sequence). This CDR3 comprises 11 residues. V lost 4 bases and J lost 9, with 6 bases in between. The DNA of the CDR3 is TGTGCCAGTAGTAGCGGCCGGGAGCTGTTTTTT. It codes for CASSSGRELFF.

This clonotype was detected only a few times. V is TRBV7-8 and J is TRBJ1-1, with D hard to call. The CDR3 has 15 amino acids. The germline V gene has CDR1 SGHVS and CDR2 FQNEAQ. The germline V and J ends were trimmed by 1 base and 4 bases, with 13 bases remaining between them. The DNA for the CDR3 is TGTGCCAGCAGCTTAGATTGGGGAGTGGGCACTGAAGCTTTCTTT. Translated: CASSLDWGVGTEAFF.

The rearrangement links TRBV5-1 to TRBJ2-7; 7 bases fit TRBD1. With V trimmed by 5 bases and J by 3 bases, 11 bases remained unmatched. From germline, CDR1 is SGHRS and CDR2 YFSETQ. This CDR3 contains 15 residues. CDR3: CASSLKQGLFYEQYF. The DNA for the CDR3 is TGCGCCAGCAGTTTAAAACAGGGGTTGTTCTACGAGCAGTACTTC.

Only a few counts were recorded for this clonotype. The rearrangement uses TRBV7-2 and TRBJ2-7, with D possibly TRBD1 on 5 matching bases. Germline V lookup: CDR1 SGHTA, CDR2 FQGNSA. The V end lost 1 base, the J end lost 0 bases, and 16 bases lay between the germline ends. CDR3 size: 17 residues. CDR3: CASSLVYMTVSSYEQYF. The DNA of the CDR3 is TGTGCCAGCAGCTTAGTGTATATGACAGTCAGCTCCTACGAGCAGTACTTC.

V and J are TRBV28 and TRBJ2-7, with 7 positions matching TRBD2. V gave up 6 bases and J gave up 6 bases; unmatched junction bases: 14. The germline V gene encodes CDR1 MDHEN and CDR2 SYDVKM. This CDR3 region has 15 residues. CDR3 sequence: CASSNTITSSGEQYV. The CDR3 nucleotides are TGTGCCAGCAGCAACACCATTACCTCTAGCGGCGAGCAGTACGTC.

The sample holds many counts of this clonotype. The CDR3 nucleotides read TGTGCCAGCAACCCGGGGACAGATACGCAGTATTTT. Protein product: CASNPGTDTQYF. The rearrangement links TRBV6-2 or TRBV6-3 to TRBJ2-3; TRBD2 might be the D (5 bases). V gave up 7 bases and J gave up 3 bases, with 8 bases separating them. The CDR3 spans 12 residues. Germline V gene sequence: CDR1 MNHEY, CDR2 SVGEGT.

The rearrangement joins TRBV7-4 to TRBJ2-1; D is perhaps TRBD2 (5 bases). Per germline, CDR1 SGHVT and CDR2 SQSDAQ. Trimming pared 11 bases from V and 0 bases from J, leaving 11 bases between. The CDR3 is 13 residues long. In nucleotides, the CDR3 is TGTGCCTTGGGGAGAGGCTCCTACAATGAGCAGTTCTTC. Its protein product is CALGRGSYNEQFF.

The chain joins TRBV7-3 to TRBJ2-3; D is unresolved. The CDR3 is 14 residues long. Germline CDR1 and CDR2: SGHTA and FQGTGA. The ends were cut back, 6 bases at V and 7 bases at J, with 17 bases in the middle. In DNA form, the CDR3 reads TGTGCCAGCAGGTTAGAGGAGCGATTGAATACGCAGTATTTT. It translates to CASRLEERLNTQYF.

In this sample, this clonotype turned up a few times. This chain connects TRBV7-9 to TRBJ1-2; the match to TRBD1 covers 7 bases. This CDR3 region has 15 residues. With 5 bases clipped from V and 6 bases from J, the junction kept 12 bases outside the gene matches. Germline CDR1 is SEHNR and CDR2 is FQNEAQ (reference sequence). The CDR3 nucleotides are TGTGCCAGCAGCCCCCTGACAGGGTCAGCAAATGGCTACACCTTC. Its translation is CASSPLTGSANGYTF.

To note about this clonotype: Possible read error: a much larger clone is one base away. The V gene is TRBV7-2, the J gene TRBJ1-2, with D unclear. Deletions cut 1 base from V and 7 bases from J, with 16 bases between. This CDR3 is built from 15 residues. Germline loops: CDR1 SGHTA, CDR2 FQGNSA. CDR3: CASSLEMGSGPGYTF. Written as DNA, the CDR3 is TGTGCCAGCAGCTTAGAAATGGGCTCGGGCCCTGGCTACACCTTC.

This CDR3 is CASSMGRGSEQFF. CDR3 DNA sequence: TGTGCCAGTAGTATGGGCAGGGGAAGTGAGCAGTTCTTC. The chain recombines TRBV19 with TRBJ2-1; D is possibly TRBD1 (6 bases). V shed 3 bases and J shed 9 bases, with 12 bases lying between them. Germline assignment: CDR1 LNHDA and CDR2 SQIVND (reference sequence). There are 13 residues in the CDR3.

This clonotype occurred a few times. The chain carries TRBV7-2 and TRBJ2-7; 10 positions agree with TRBD2. V lost 6 bases and J lost 1; bases outside the gene matches: 3. Germline lookup yields CDR1 SGHTA and CDR2 FQGNSA. CDR3 length: 14 residues. CDR3 in DNA: TGTGCCAGCAGATTACTAGCGGGGTCCTACGAGCAGTACTTC. This translates into CASRLLAGSYEQYF.

This chain links TRBV4-1 with TRBJ1-5; 9 nucleotides match TRBD1. The trim removed 0 bases at V and 5 bases at J, leaving 2 bases unmatched. This CDR3 contains 15 residues. Germline V gene sequence: CDR1 MGHRA, CDR2 YSYEKL. The CDR3 coding sequence is TGCGCCAGCAGCCAAGAGGACAGGGGATATCAGCCCCAGCATTTT. Amino acids: CASSQEDRGYQPQHF.

This chain joins TRBV7-9 and TRBJ1-1, with D possibly TRBD1 on 6 matching bases. This CDR3 has 17 amino acids. Trimming took off 3 bases at V and 4 bases at J, with 21 bases between the two ends. Germline V gives CDR1 SEHNR, CDR2 FQNEAQ (reference sequence). The CDR3, as DNA: TGTGCCAGCAGCTTTCCCCGACAGGACGCGTGGGGCACTGAAGCTTTCTTT. Amino acids: CASSFPRQDAWGTEAFF.

A few counts support this clonotype. This chain links TRBV6-5 with TRBJ1-4; unclear D gene. The germline V gene has CDR1 MNHEY and CDR2 SVGAGI. CDR3 size: 15 residues. With 0 bases removed from V and 4 bases from J, the gap between germline ends came to 9 bases. Here the CDR3 DNA reads TGTGCCAGCAGTTACTCGATGGTCAGTAATGAAAAACTGTTTTTT. Residues: CASSYSMVSNEKLFF.

The rearrangement joins TRBV20-1 to TRBJ2-7; a possible D gene is TRBD1 (5 bases). There are 13 residues in the CDR3. The ends were cut back, 3 bases at V and 3 bases at J, with 12 bases in the middle. CDR1 DFQATT and CDR2 SNEGSKA come from the germline V gene (reference sequence). The CDR3 sequence: CSASPKDNYEQYV. As DNA, the CDR3 is TGCAGTGCTAGCCCCAAGGACAACTACGAGCAGTACGTC.

This clonotype was observed a few times. The gene calls are TRBV5-1 and TRBJ2-7, with 8 nucleotides matching TRBD1. Germline V gene sequence: CDR1 SGHRS, CDR2 YFSETQ. The CDR3 contains 16 residues. The V gene end was trimmed by 3 bases and the J gene end by 4 bases; junction bases not matched to a gene: 12. This chain's CDR3 is CASSSHHQGARYEQYF. The CDR3 nucleotides read TGCGCCAGCAGCTCACATCATCAGGGGGCGCGGTACGAGCAGTACTTC.

The sample holds one count of this clonotype. This rearrangement joins TRBV3-1 to TRBJ1-2; no clear D. The germline V gene encodes CDR1 LGHDT and CDR2 YNNKEL (reference sequence). Trimming took 3 bases from V and 5 from J, leaving 13 bases between them. This CDR3 region has 14 residues. The CDR3 reads CASSQAEGIYGYTF. The CDR3, as DNA: TGTGCCAGCAGCCAGGCGGAGGGAATTTATGGCTACACCTTC.

V and J are TRBV4-1 and TRBJ1-1; D may be TRBD1 (5 bases). Trimming removed 2 bases at V and 7 bases at J, with 14 bases between. This CDR3 is 14 amino acids long. The germline gives CDR1 MGHRA, CDR2 YSYEKL. The CDR3 nucleotides are TGCGCCAGCAGCCAACAGACAGCTTTTATTGAAGCTTTCTTT. Its translation is CASSQQTAFIEAFF.

The genes are TRBV6-6 and TRBJ1-5; D not certain. CDR1 and CDR2 from the germline V gene are MNHNY and SVGAGI (reference sequence). CDR3 length equals 16 residues. V dropped 1 base and J dropped 7 bases, with 17 bases sitting between them. The CDR3 loop reads CASSYLSDRAVQPQHF. CDR3 sequence (DNA): TGTGCCAGCAGTTACTTATCTGATCGGGCGGTGCAGCCCCAGCATTTT.